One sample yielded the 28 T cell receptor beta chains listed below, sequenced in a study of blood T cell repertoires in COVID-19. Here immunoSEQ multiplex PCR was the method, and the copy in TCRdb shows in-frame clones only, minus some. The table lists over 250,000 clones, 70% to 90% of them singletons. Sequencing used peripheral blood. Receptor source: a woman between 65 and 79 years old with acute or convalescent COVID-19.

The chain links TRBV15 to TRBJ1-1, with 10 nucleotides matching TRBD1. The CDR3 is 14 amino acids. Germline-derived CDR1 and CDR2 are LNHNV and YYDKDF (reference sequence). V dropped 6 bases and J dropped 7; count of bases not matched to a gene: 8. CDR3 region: CATSPGQGRFEAFF. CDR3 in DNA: TGTGCCACCAGTCCGGGACAGGGGAGATTTGAAGCTTTCTTT.

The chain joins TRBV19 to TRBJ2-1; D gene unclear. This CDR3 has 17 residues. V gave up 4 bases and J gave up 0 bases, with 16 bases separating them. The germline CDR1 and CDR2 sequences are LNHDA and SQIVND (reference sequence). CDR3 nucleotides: TGTGCCAGTAGTACAGCCCTCTCGGGTTACTCCTACAATGAGCAGTTCTTC. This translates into CASSTALSGYSYNEQFF.

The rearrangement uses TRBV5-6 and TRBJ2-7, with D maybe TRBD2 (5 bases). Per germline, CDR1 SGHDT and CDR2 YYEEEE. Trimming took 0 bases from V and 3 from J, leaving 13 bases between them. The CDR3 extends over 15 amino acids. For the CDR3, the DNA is TGTGCCAGCAGCTTGGGAGGGAGAGCTTACTACGAGCAGTACTTC. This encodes CASSLGGRAYYEQYF. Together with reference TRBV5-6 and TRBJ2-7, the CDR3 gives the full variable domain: DAGVTQSPTHLIKTRGQQVTLRCSPKSGHDTVSWYQQALGQGPQFIFQYYEEEERQRGNFPDRFSGHQFPNYSSELNVNALLLGDSALYLCASSLGGRAYYEQYFGPGTRLTVT.

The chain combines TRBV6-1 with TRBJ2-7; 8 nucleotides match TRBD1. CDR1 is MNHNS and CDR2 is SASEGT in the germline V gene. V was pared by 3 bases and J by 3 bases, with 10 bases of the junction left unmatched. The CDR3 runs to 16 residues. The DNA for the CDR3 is TGTGCCAGCAGTGACGACAGGGGCCGAATAAGCTACGAGCAGTACTTC. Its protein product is CASSDDRGRISYEQYF.

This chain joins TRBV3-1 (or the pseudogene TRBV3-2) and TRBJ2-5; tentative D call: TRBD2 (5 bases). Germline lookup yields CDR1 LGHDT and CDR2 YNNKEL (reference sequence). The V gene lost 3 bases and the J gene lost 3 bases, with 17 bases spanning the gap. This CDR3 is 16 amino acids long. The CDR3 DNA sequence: TGTGCCAGCAGCCATCACGGAGGAGCGGCGGAAGAGACCCAGTACTTC. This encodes CASSHHGGAAEETQYF.

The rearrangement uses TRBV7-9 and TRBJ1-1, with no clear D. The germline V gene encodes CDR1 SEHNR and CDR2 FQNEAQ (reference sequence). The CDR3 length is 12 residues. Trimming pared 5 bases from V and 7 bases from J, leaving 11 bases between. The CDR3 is CASSHSRGEAFF. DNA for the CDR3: TGTGCCAGCAGCCACAGTCGGGGTGAAGCTTTCTTT.

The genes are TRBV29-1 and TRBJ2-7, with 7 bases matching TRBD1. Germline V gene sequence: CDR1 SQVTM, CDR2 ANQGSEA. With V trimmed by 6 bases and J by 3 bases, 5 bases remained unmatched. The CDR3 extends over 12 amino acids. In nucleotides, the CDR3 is TGCAGCGTGGGGGACAGAGGCTACGAGCAGTACTTC. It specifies CSVGDRGYEQYF.

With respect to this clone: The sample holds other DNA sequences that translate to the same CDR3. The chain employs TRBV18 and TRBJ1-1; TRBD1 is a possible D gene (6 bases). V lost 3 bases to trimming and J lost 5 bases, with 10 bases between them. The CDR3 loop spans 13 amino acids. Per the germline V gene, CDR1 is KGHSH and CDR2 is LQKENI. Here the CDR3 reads CASSPLGGTEAFF. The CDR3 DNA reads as TGTGCCAGCTCACCCTTAGGGGGTACTGAAGCTTTCTTT.

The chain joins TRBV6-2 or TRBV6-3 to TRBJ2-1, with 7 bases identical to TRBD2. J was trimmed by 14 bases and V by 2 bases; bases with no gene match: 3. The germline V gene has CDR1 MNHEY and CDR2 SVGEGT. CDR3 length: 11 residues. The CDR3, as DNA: TGTGCCAGCAGTTACGGACTAGTCGAGTTCTTC. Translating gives CASSYGLVEFF.

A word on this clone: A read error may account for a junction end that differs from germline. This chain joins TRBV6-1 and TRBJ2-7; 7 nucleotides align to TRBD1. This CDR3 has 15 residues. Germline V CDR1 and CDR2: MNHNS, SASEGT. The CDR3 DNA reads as TGTGCCAGCAGGGAAGGGACAGCGGCCTTCTACGAGCAGTACTTC. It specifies CASREGTAAFYEQYF.

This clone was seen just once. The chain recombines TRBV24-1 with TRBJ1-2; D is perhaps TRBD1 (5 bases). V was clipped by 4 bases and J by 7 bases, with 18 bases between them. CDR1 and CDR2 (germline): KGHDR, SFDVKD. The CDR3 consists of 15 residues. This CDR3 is CATSDPTRSQGGYTF. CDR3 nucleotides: TGTGCCACCAGTGACCCTACCAGAAGCCAGGGTGGCTACACCTTC.

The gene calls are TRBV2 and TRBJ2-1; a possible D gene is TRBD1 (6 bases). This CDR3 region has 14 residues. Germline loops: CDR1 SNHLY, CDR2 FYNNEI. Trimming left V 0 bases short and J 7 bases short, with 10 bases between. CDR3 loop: CASSEAGARNEQFF. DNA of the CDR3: TGTGCCAGCAGTGAAGCGGGGGCCAGGAATGAGCAGTTCTTC. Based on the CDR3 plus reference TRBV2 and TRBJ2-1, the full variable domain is EPEVTQTPSHQVTQMGQEVILRCVPISNHLYFYWYRQILGQKVEFLVSFYNNEISEKSEIFDDQFSVERPDGSNFTLKIRSTKLEDSAMYFCASSEAGARNEQFFGPGTRLTVL.

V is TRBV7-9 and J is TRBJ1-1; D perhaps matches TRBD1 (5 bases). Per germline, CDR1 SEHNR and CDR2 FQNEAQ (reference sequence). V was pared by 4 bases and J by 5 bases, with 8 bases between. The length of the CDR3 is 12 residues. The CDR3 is CASSWGETEAFF. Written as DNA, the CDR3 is TGTGCCAGCAGCTGGGGGGAAACTGAAGCTTTCTTT.

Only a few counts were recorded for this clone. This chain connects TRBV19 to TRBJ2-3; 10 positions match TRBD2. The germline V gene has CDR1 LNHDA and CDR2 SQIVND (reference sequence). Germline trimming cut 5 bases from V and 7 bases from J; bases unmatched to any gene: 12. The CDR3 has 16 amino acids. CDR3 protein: CASSVDARTSGNTQYF. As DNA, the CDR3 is TGTGCCAGTAGTGTCGATGCCAGGACTAGCGGAAATACGCAGTATTTT. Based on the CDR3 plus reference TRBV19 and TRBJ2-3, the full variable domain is DGGITQSPKYLFRKEGQNVTLSCEQNLNHDAMYWYRQDPGQGLRLIYYSQIVNDFQKGDIAEGYSVSREKKESFPLTVTSAQKNPTAFYLCASSVDARTSGNTQYFGPGTRLTVL.

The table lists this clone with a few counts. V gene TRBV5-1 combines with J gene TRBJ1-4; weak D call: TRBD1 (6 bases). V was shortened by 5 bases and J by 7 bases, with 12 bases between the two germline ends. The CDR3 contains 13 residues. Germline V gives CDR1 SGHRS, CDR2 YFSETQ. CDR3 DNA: TGCGCCAGCAGACGGACAGAAATTGAAAAACTGTTTTTT. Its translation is CASRRTEIEKLFF.

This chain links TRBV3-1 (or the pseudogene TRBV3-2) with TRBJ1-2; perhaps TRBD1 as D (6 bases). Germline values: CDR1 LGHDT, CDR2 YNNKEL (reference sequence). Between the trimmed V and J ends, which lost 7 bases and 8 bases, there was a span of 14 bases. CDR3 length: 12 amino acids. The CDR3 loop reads CASKSYREGYTF. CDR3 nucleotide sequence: TGTGCCAGCAAATCCTACAGGGAAGGCTACACCTTC.

The CDR3 nucleotides are TGTGCCAGCAGTGAAGGGAGGACAGGGGGGAGTCGAGAGACCCAGTACTTC. As protein: CASSEGRTGGSRETQYF. V and J are TRBV2 and TRBJ2-5; 10 nucleotides line up with TRBD1. CDR1 SNHLY and CDR2 FYNNEI come from the germline V gene. The CDR3 has 17 amino acids. V was pared by 1 base and J by 4 bases, with 9 bases of the junction left unmatched. Supplemented by reference TRBV2 and TRBJ2-5, the full variable domain reads EPEVTQTPSHQVTQMGQEVILRCVPISNHLYFYWYRQILGQKVEFLVSFYNNEISEKSEIFDDQFSVERPDGSNFTLKIRSTKLEDSAMYFCASSEGRTGGSRETQYFGPGTRLLVL.

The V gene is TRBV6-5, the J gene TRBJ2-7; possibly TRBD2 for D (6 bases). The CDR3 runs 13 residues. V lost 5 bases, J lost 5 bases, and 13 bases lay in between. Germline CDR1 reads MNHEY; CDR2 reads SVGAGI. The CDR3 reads CASSRASADEQYF. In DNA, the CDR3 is TGTGCCAGCAGTAGGGCTAGCGCGGACGAGCAGTACTTC.

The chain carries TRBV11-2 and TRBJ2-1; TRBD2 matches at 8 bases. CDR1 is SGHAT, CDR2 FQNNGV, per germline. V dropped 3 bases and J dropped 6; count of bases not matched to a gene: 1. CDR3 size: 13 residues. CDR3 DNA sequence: TGTGCCAGCAGCTTCGGGGGGGCCAATGAGCAGTTCTTC. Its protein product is CASSFGGANEQFF.

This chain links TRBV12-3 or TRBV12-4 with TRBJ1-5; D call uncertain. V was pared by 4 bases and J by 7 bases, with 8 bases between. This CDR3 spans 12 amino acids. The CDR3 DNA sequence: TGTGCCAGCAGTTCGGACTTCCAGCCCCAGCATTTT. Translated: CASSSDFQPQHF.

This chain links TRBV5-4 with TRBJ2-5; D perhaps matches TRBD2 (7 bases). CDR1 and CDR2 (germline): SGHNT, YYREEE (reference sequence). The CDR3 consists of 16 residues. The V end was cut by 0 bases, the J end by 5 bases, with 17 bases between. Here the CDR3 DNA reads TGTGCCAGCAGCTTGGCCCAGGCAGGGAGGGGGGAGACCCAGTACTTC. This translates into CASSLAQAGRGETQYF.

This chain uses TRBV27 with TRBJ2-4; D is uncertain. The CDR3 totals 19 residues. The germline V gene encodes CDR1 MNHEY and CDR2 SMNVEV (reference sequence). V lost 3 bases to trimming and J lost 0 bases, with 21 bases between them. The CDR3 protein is CASSFLVGLISLAKNIQYF. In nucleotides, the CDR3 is TGTGCCAGCAGTTTTTTGGTGGGCCTAATATCTCTAGCCAAAAACATTCAGTACTTC.

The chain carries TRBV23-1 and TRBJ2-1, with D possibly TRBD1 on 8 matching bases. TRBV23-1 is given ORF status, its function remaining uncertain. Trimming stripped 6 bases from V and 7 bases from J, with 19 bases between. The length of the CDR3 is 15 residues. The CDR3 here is CASSPEQGGANEQFF. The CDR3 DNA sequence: TGCGCCAGCAGCCCCGAACAGGGGGGGGCAAATGAGCAGTTCTTC.

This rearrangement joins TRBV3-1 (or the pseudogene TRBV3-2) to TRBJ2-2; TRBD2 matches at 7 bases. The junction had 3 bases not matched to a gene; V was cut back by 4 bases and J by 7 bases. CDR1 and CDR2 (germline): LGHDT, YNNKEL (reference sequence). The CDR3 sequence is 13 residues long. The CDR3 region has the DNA TGTGCCAGCAGCCGGGGGGGAATCGGGGAGCTGTTTTTT. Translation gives CASSRGGIGELFF.

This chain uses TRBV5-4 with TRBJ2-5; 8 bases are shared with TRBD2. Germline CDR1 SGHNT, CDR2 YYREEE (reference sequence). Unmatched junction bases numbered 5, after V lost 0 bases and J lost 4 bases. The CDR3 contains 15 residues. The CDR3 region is CASSLAGGVGETQYF. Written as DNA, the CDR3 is TGTGCCAGCAGCTTGGCCGGGGGGGTCGGAGAGACCCAGTACTTC.

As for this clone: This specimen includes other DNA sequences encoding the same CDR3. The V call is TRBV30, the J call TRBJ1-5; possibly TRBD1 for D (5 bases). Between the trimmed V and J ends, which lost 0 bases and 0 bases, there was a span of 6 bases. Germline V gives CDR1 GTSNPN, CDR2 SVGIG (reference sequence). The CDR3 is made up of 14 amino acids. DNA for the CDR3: TGTGCCTGGAGTGTAGGGGTTAGCAATCAGCCCCAGCATTTT. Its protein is CAWSVGVSNQPQHF.

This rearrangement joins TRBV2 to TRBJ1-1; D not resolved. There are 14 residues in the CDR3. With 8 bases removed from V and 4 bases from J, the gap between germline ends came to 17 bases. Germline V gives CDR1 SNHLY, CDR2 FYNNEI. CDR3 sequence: CASPKERVGTEAFF. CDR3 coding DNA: TGTGCCAGCCCGAAGGAGAGGGTGGGCACTGAAGCTTTCTTT. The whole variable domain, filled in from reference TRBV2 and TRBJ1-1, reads EPEVTQTPSHQVTQMGQEVILRCVPISNHLYFYWYRQILGQKVEFLVSFYNNEISEKSEIFDDQFSVERPDGSNFTLKIRSTKLEDSAMYFCASPKERVGTEAFFGQGTRLTVV.

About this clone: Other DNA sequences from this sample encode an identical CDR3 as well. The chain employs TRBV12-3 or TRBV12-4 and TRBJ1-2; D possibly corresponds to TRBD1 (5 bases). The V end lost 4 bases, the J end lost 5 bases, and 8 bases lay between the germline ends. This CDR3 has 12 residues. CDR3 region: CASSSTAYGYTF. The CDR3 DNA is TGTGCCAGCAGTTCGACAGCATATGGCTACACCTTC.